This entry lists 11 T cell receptor beta chains sequenced from one sample in a study of T-cell memory formation after mild COVID-19 (dated by TCRdb to the early 2020s). Library method: 5' RACE. The sample was run on an Illumina NovaSeq 6000. TCRdb passed the public sequencing reads through fastp at Q25 and MiXCR, retaining productive beta sequences. Duplicate CDR3 protein sequences are folded into a single record with the most common DNA and genes. Counted in this sample were roughly 280,000 distinct CDR3 sequences; about 17% of them appeared once. Jointly, the top ten make up around 23% of the sample. Sequences were obtained from PBMCs or a T cell subset sorted from them (not recorded which). The origin of the receptors is a man between 18 and 29 years old who had mild COVID-19 (a few samples of this study predate the infection). The sample titles of this study are shuffled in the database, so cell type and time point are left out; the donor was told from shared clones.

The chain employs TRBV7-8 and TRBJ2-5, with D perhaps matching TRBD1 (6 bases). The CDR3 extends over 14 amino acids. V was cut by 5 bases and J by 4 bases, with 14 bases left in between. CDR1 and CDR2 from the germline V gene are SGHVS and FQNEAQ. CDR3 nucleotide sequence: TGTGCCAGCAGCCGTGGACAGTCCAGAGAGACCCAGTACTTC. It translates to CASSRGQSRETQYF.

This clonotype has just a few counts. This chain links TRBV15 with TRBJ1-1; 7 bases match TRBD1. V shed 2 bases, J shed 0 bases, and the junction held 6 bases outside the gene matches. This CDR3 spans 16 amino acids. Germline CDR1 is LNHNV and CDR2 is YYDKDF (reference sequence). The CDR3 sequence: CATSRRRTGMNTEAFF. CDR3 DNA: TGTGCCACCAGCAGACGACGGACAGGCATGAACACTGAAGCTTTCTTT.

This clonotype has at least ten counts. This chain links TRBV7-8 with TRBJ1-5; 8 nucleotides agree with TRBD1. The CDR3 is made up of 14 amino acids. The V gene's germline CDR1 is SGHVS and CDR2 FQNEAQ. V lost 4 bases to trimming and J lost 7 bases; unmatched junction nucleotides: 6. In nucleotides, the CDR3 is TGTGCCAGCAGCTCCGACAGGGGAGGACAGCCCCAGCATTTT. It specifies CASSSDRGGQPQHF. Based on the CDR3 plus reference TRBV7-8 and TRBJ1-5, the full variable domain is GAGVSQSPRYKVAKRGQDVALRCDPISGHVSLFWYQQALGQGPEFLTYFQNEAQLDKSGLPSDRFFAERPEGSVSTLKIQRTQQEDSAVYLCASSSDRGGQPQHFGDGTRLSIL.

This clonotype was counted between two and nine times. The genes are TRBV4-3 and TRBJ1-2; D not certain. V was shortened by 0 bases and J by 4 bases, with 12 bases between the two germline ends. The CDR3 loop spans 15 amino acids. Germline assignment: CDR1 LGHNA and CDR2 YSLEER. CDR3 residues: CASSQDWLESYGYTF. The CDR3 bases are TGCGCCAGCAGCCAAGATTGGCTTGAGAGCTATGGCTACACCTTC.

The rearrangement uses TRBV12-3 or TRBV12-4 and TRBJ1-2; tentative D call: TRBD1 (5 bases). The CDR3 is made up of 12 amino acids. Trimming took 6 bases from V and 8 from J, leaving 13 bases between them. The chain's CDR3 is CASSLLRQGYTF. In DNA, the CDR3 is TGTGCCAGCAGCCTTCTTAGACAGGGCTACACCTTC.

V and J are TRBV12-3 or TRBV12-4 and TRBJ1-3; D gene ambiguous. The CDR3 length is 10 residues. Deletions cut 8 bases from V and 3 bases from J, with 2 bases between. CDR3 region: CASGGNTIYF. For the CDR3, the DNA is TGTGCCAGCGGTGGAAACACCATATATTTT.

This chain uses TRBV7-2 with TRBJ1-6, with 10 bases that match TRBD1. V was pared by 1 base and J by 9 bases, with 3 bases of the junction left unmatched. This CDR3 has 15 amino acids. Germline CDR1 is SGHTA and CDR2 is FQGNSA. The CDR3 coding sequence is TGTGCCAGCAGCTTAGTGGACAGGGGGGGTTCACCCCTCCACTTT. Translation: CASSLVDRGGSPLHF.

The genes are TRBV9 and TRBJ2-5, with D tentatively TRBD1 (5 bases). V lost 2 bases and J 1 base, leaving 6 bases between the germline ends. This CDR3 region has 13 residues. The germline V gene has CDR1 SGDLS and CDR2 YYNGEE. The CDR3 region is CASSVGLQETQYF. As DNA, the CDR3 is TGTGCCAGCAGCGTGGGGCTCCAAGAGACCCAGTACTTC.

This chain uses TRBV4-3 with TRBJ1-2; 7 bases align to TRBD1. The CDR3 loop spans 17 amino acids. From germline, CDR1 is LGHNA and CDR2 YSLEER. The J segment lost 1 base and the V segment lost 4 bases, leaving 12 bases of the junction unmatched. The CDR3 loop reads CASSRYQGDSINYGYTF. DNA for the CDR3: TGCGCCAGCAGCCGGTACCAGGGGGACAGCATTAACTATGGCTACACCTTC.

The chain links TRBV5-1 to TRBJ1-1, with D possibly TRBD1 on 6 matching bases. Looked up from germline, CDR1 is SGHRS and CDR2 is YFSETQ. The CDR3 is 15 amino acids. V lost 4 bases to trimming and J lost 0 bases, with 13 bases between them. The CDR3 sequence: CASSPTGTMNTEAFF. The DNA for the CDR3 is TGCGCCAGCAGCCCGACAGGAACCATGAACACTGAAGCTTTCTTT.

This rearrangement joins TRBV9 to TRBJ2-2; TRBD2 might be the D (6 bases). From germline, CDR1 is SGDLS and CDR2 YYNGEE. This CDR3 comprises 15 residues. Trimming removed 4 bases at V and 4 bases at J, with 14 bases between. The CDR3 here is CASSPRDPFTGELFF. The DNA for the CDR3 is TGTGCCAGCAGCCCGCGGGACCCCTTCACCGGGGAGCTGTTTTTT.